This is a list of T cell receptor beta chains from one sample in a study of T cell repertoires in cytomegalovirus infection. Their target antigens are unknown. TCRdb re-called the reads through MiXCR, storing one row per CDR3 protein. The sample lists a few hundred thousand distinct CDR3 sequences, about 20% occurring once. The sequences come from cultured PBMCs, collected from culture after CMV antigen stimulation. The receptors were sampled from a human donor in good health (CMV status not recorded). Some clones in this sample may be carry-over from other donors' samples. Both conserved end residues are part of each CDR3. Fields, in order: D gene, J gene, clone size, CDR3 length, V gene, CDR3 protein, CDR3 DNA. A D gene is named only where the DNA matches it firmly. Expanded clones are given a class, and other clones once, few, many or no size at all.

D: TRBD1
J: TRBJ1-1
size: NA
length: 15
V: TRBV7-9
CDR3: CASSAAGGRDTEAFF
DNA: TGTGCCAGCAGCGCTGCAGGGGGCAGGGACACTGAAGCTTTCTTT

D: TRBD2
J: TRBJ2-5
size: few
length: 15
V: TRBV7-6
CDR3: CASSLGGTSGETQYF
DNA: TGTGCCAGCAGCTTAGGGGGGACTAGTGGGGAGACCCAGTACTTC

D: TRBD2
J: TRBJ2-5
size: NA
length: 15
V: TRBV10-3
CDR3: CAISATSGMSETQYF
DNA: TGTGCCATCAGCGCGACTAGCGGGATGTCTGAGACCCAGTACTTC

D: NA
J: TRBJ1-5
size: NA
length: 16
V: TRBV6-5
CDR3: CASASGRGGSNQPQHF
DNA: TGTGCCAGCGCCTCCGGGAGGGGGGGAAGCAATCAGCCCCAGCATTTT

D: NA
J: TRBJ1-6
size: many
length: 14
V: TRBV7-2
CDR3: CASSLRTTNSPLHF
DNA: TGTGCCAGCAGCTTACGGACAACTAATTCACCCCTCCACTTT

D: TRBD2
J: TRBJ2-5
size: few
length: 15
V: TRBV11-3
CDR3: CASSRGRREGETQYF
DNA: TGTGCCAGCAGCCGCGGCCGGCGGGAGGGAGAGACCCAGTACTTC

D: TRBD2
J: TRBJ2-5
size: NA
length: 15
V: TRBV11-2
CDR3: CASRPLAGYQETQYF
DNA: TGTGCCAGCAGACCTCTAGCGGGATACCAAGAGACCCAGTACTTC

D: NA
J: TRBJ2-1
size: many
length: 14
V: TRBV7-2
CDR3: CASSLSGRLEEQFF
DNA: TGTGCCAGCAGCTTGTCGGGGCGATTGGAGGAGCAGTTCTTC

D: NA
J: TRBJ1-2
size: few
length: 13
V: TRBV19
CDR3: CASSISGSYGYTF
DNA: TGTGCCAGTAGTATTTCAGGATCCTATGGCTACACCTTC

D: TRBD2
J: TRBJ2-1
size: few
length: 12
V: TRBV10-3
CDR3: CAISASGTQQFF
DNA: TGTGCCATCAGTGCTAGCGGCACTCAGCAGTTCTTC

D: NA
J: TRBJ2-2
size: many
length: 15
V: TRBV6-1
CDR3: CASSVGGWVTGELFF
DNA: TGTGCCAGCAGTGTCGGTGGATGGGTCACCGGGGAGCTGTTTTTT

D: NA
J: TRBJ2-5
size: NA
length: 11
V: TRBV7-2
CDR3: CASSFGQPQYF
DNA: TGTGCCAGCAGCTTCGGGCAGCCCCAGTACTTC

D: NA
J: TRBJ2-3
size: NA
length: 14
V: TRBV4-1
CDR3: CASSQELPTDTQYF
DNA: TGCGCCAGCAGCCAAGAACTACCCACAGATACGCAGTATTTT

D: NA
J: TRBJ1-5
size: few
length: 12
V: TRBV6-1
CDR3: CASRLGQQPQHF
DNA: TGTGCCAGCCGGCTGGGGCAGCAGCCCCAGCATTTT

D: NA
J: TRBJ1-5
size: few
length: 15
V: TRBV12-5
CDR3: CASGFERRLTQPQHF
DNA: TGTGCTAGTGGTTTTGAACGGAGGCTCACCCAGCCCCAGCATTTT

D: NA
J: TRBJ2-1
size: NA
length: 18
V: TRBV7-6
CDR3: CASSLEATRGVGYNEQFF
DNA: TGTGCCAGCAGCTTAGAAGCGACTAGGGGGGTAGGGTACAATGAGCAGTTCTTC

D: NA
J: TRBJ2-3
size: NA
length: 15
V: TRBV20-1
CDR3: CSASRVAENTDTQYF
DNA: TGCAGTGCTAGTCGAGTAGCGGAAAACACAGATACGCAGTATTTT

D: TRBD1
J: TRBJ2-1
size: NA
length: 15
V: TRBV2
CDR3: CASSVGQGSYNEQFF
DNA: TGTGCCAGCAGTGTAGGACAGGGGTCCTACAATGAGCAGTTCTTC